Listed here are 8 T cell receptor beta chains from one sample, sequenced in a study of glioma-infiltrating T cells. TCR alpha and beta CDR3 regions were amplified from RNA using iRepertoire nested multiplex PCR. TCRdb analysed the multiplex PCR reads with MiXCR anew, one entry per CDR3 protein. The sample includes under 200,000 distinct CDR3 sequences, 32% seen only once; the top ten take 20%. Sequenced input: glioma tissue, nonneoplastic brain tissue, or PBMCs (not recorded which). The origin of the receptors is a human donor with low-grade glioma or glioblastoma, undergoing nonglioma brain surgery, or in good health (not recorded which).

In its sample, this clonotype was seen once. The V call is TRBV27, the J call TRBJ2-1, with TRBD2 matching over 13 bases. V trimming: 5 bases; J trimming: 2 bases; junction bases outside the gene matches: 0. Germline loops: CDR1 MNHEY, CDR2 SMNVEV (reference sequence). CDR3 length equals 15 residues. CDR3 nucleotide sequence: TGTGCCAGCAGTACTAGCGGGAGGGCCTACAATGAGCAGTTCTTC. As protein: CASSTSGRAYNEQFF.

Many counts were recorded for this clonotype. CDR3 sequence: CASSAAWGGHPYEQYF. CDR3 coding DNA: TGTGCCAGCAGTGCAGCCTGGGGGGGCCATCCCTACGAGCAGTACTTC. V gene TRBV27 combines with J gene TRBJ2-7; weak D call: TRBD2 (7 bases). This CDR3 contains 16 residues. From germline, CDR1 is MNHEY and CDR2 SMNVEV (reference sequence). Trimming pared 5 bases from V and 2 bases from J, leaving 19 bases between.

In this sample, this clonotype turned up many times. The DNA for the CDR3 is TGTGCCAGCACCGGGCAGGGGGCGTATCAGCCCCAGCATTTT. It yields the protein CASTGQGAYQPQHF. The V call is TRBV28, the J call TRBJ1-5, with 8 bases aligning to TRBD1. Germline CDR1 is MDHEN and CDR2 is SYDVKM. V was pared by 7 bases and J by 5 bases, with 7 bases of the junction left unmatched. This CDR3 region has 14 residues.

This clonotype showed up just once. One base away lies a much larger clone, so this may be a sequencing read error. The chain has TRBV20-1 and TRBJ2-7; D assignment may be TRBD1 or TRBD2 (5 bases each). Germline CDR1 is DFQATT and CDR2 is SNEGSKA (reference sequence). The CDR3 length is 13 residues. The CDR3 coding sequence is TGCAGTGCTAGAAGTCTAGTAAGGGACGATCAGTACTTC. Protein: CSARSLVRDDQYF.

In its sample, this clonotype was seen many times. The chain combines TRBV11-3 with TRBJ2-1; D is ambiguous. Germline CDR1 SGHNT, CDR2 YENEEA. The CDR3 is 13 residues long. The V gene lost 0 bases and the J gene lost 4 bases, with 4 bases spanning the gap. The CDR3 DNA is TGTGCCAGCAGCTTAGACTATTACAATGAGCAGTTCTTC. Translated, it gives CASSLDYYNEQFF.

Concerning this clonotype itself: Germline and junction disagree at one end, which may indicate a read error. The CDR3 DNA sequence: TGTGCCAGCAGTGAAGCCTCGGGAATAGCGTCCGGTATGTACAATGAGCAGTTCTTT. Its translation is CASSEASGIASGMYNEQFF. The gene calls are TRBV6-1 and TRBJ2-1; D might be TRBD2 (5 bases). Germline lookup yields CDR1 MNHNS and CDR2 SASEGT. The CDR3 runs 19 residues.

For this clonotype: This may come from a read error, since a much larger clone is one base off. This chain uses TRBV7-2 with TRBJ2-3; unclear D gene. This CDR3 region has 14 residues. Germline loops: CDR1 SGHTA, CDR2 FQGNSA. V lost 2 bases and J 4 bases, leaving 10 bases between the germline ends. The CDR3 sequence: CASSLPRVADTQYF. The CDR3 DNA follows: TGTGCCAGCAGCTTACCTAGAGTCGCAGATACGCAGTATTTT.

This clonotype was recorded a few times. The rearrangement uses TRBV5-1 and TRBJ1-1, with TRBD1 as a possible D gene (6 bases). CDR1 and CDR2 from the germline V gene are SGHRS and YFSETQ. V shed 7 bases and J shed 4 bases, with 14 bases lying between them. This CDR3 has 13 amino acids. CDR3 amino acids: CASGRDILTEAFF. CDR3 DNA sequence: TGCGCCAGCGGCCGGGACATCCTCACTGAAGCTTTCTTT.